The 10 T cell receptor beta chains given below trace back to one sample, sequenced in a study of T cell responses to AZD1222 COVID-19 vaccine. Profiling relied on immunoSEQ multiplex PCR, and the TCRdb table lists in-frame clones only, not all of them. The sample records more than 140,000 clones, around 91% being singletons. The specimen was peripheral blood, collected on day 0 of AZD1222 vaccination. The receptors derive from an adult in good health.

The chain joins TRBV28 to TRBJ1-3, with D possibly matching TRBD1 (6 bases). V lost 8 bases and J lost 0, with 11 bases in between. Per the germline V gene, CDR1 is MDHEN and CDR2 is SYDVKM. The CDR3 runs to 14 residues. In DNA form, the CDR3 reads TGTGCCAGCGGGCGGACAGTCTCTGGAAACACCATATATTTT. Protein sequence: CASGRTVSGNTIYF.

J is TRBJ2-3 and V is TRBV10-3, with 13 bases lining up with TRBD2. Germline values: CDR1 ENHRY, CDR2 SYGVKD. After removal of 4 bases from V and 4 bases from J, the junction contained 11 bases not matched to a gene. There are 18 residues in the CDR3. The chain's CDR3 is CAISAGTSGADGPDTQYF. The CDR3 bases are TGTGCCATCAGTGCCGGGACTAGCGGGGCCGATGGCCCAGATACGCAGTATTTT.

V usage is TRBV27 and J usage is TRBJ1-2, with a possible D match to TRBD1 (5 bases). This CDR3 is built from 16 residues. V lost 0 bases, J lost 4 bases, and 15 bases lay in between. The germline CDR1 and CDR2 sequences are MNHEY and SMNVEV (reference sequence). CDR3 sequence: CASSLSPTGFPYGYTF. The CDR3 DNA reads TGTGCCAGCAGTTTATCCCCTACAGGATTCCCCTATGGCTACACCTTC.

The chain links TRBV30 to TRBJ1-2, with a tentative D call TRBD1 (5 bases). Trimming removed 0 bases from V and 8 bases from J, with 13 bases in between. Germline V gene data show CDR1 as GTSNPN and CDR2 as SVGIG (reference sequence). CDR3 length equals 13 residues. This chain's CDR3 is CAWSVAGHSGYTF. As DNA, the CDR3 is TGTGCCTGGAGTGTAGCAGGGCACAGCGGCTACACCTTC.

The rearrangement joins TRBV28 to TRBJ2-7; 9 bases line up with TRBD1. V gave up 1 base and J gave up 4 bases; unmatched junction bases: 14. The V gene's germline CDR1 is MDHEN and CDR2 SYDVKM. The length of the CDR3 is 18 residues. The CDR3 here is CASSLYLIRDREWYEQYF. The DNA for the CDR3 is TGTGCCAGCAGTTTATACCTGATCCGGGACAGGGAATGGTACGAGCAGTACTTC.

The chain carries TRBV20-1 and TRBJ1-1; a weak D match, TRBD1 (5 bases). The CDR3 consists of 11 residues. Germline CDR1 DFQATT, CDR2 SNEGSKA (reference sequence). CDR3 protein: CSLTGNTEAFF. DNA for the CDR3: TGCAGCCTCACAGGGAACACTGAAGCTTTCTTT.

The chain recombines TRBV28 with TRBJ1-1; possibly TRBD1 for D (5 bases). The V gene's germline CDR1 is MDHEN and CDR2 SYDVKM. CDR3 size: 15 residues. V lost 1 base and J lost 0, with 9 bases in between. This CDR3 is CASSLLGGMNTEAFF. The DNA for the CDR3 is TGTGCCAGCAGTTTATTGGGGGGGATGAACACTGAAGCTTTCTTT. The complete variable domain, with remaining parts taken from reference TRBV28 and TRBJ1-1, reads DVKVTQSSRYLVKRTGEKVFLECVQDMDHENMFWYRQDPGLGLRLIYFSYDVKMKEKGDIPEGYSVSREKKERFSLILESASTNQTSMYLCASSLLGGMNTEAFFGQGTRLTVV.

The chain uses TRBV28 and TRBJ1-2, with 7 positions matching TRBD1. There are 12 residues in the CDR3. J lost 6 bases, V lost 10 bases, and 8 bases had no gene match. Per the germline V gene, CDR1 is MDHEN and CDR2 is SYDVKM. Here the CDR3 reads CAIPKGADGYTF. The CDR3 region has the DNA TGTGCCATTCCGAAGGGGGCTGATGGCTACACCTTC.

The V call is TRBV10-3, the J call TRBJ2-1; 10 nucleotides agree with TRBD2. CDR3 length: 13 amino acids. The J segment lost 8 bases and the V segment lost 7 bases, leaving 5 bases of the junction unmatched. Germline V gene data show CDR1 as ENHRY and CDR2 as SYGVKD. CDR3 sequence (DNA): TGTGCCATCAAACCTAGCGGGAGCGATGAGCAGTTCTTC. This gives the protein CAIKPSGSDEQFF.

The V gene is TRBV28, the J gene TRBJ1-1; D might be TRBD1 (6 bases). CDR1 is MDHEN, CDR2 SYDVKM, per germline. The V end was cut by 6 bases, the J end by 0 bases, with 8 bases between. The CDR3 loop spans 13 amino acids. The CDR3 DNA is TGTGCCAGCAGCACAGGGTTGAACACTGAAGCTTTCTTT. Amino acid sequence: CASSTGLNTEAFF.